Sequencing of this TCR beta chain was carried out in a study of cytomegalovirus exposure and HLA in healthy donors. Study information: The same platform used for the roughly 610 first-cohort repertoires was also used for the roughly 130 validation repertoires, as a later analysis reported.

V was clipped by 9 bases and J by 5 bases; unmatched bases: 6. The CDR3 extends over 13 amino acids. Germline lookup yields CDR1 MNHEY and CDR2 SMNVEV (reference sequence). Using immunoSEQ multiplex PCR, the repertoire was profiled, and TCRdb retains in-frame clones only, with some absent. The data show about 170,000 clones, with about 90% seen just once and roughly 5.8% held by the top ten. This receptor was taken from a woman in her 30s in good health and CMV-seronegative. The rearrangement links TRBV27 to TRBJ2-7; 11 bases agree with TRBD2. The specimen was PBMCs. The CDR3 bases are TGTGCCAGTCATAGCGGGAGGGCAGACGAGCAGTACTTC. It specifies CASHSGRADEQYF.